This T cell receptor beta chain came from a study of human T cells and chemical hapten exposure. The study's findings and limits: Versus controls, significantly more large CDR3 similarity clusters arose from expanded TCRs.

MiXCR was run by TCRdb on the RACE reads, yielding one entry per CDR3 protein. The data contain more than 250,000 distinct CDR3 sequences, about 9.4% of them singletons. With regard to this clonotype: The target antigen is unknown.

Time point given: pre-sensitization, week 0. Documented treatment: therapeutic diphenylcyclopropenone sensitization with weekly scalp DPC. The CDR3 has 11 amino acids. Trimming removed 5 bases at V and 5 bases at J, with 7 bases between. Germline V gene data show CDR1 as SGHAT and CDR2 as FQDESV (reference sequence). Material: whole blood, obtained in connection with sensitization to the hapten diphenylcyclopropenone (DPC). The clonotype comes from a middle-aged woman with alopecia areata. Some clones in this sample may be carry-over from other donors' samples. The genes are TRBV11-1 and TRBJ2-7, with D uncertain. The CDR3 spells CASSLTHEQYF. The CDR3 nucleotides are TGTGCCAGCAGCCTAACGCACGAGCAGTACTTC.